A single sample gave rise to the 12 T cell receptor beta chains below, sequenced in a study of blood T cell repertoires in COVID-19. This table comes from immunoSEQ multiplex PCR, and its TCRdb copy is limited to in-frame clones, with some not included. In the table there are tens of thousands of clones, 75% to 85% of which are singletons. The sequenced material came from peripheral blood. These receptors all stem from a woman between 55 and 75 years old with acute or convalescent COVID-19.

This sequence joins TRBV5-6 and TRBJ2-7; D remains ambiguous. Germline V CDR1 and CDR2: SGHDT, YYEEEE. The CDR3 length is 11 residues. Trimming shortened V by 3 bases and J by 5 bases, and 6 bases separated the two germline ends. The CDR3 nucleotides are TGTGCCAGCAGCTCAGTGGACGAGCAGTACTTC. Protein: CASSSVDEQYF.

The CDR3 DNA is TGTGCCAGCAGTGAACAGGCAGGGGCTTATGAAAAACTGTTTTTT. Protein: CASSEQAGAYEKLFF. This chain joins TRBV6-1 and TRBJ1-4; D possibly corresponds to TRBD1 (6 bases). CDR1 MNHNS and CDR2 SASEGT come from the germline V gene. Trimming stripped 2 bases from V and 6 bases from J, with 13 bases between. There are 15 residues in the CDR3.

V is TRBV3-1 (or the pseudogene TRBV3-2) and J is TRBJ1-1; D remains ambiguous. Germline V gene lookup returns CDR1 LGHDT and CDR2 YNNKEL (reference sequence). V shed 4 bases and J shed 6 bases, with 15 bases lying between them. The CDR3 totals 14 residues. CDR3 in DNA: TGTGCCAGCAGCCCGCGATGGATCGGGGCTGAAGCTTTCTTT. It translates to CASSPRWIGAEAFF.

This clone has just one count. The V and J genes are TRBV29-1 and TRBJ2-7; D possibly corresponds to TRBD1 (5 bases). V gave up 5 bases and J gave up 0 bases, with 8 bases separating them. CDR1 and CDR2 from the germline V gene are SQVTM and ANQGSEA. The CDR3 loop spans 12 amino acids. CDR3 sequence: CSVIGASYEQYF. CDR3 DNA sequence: TGCAGCGTTATAGGGGCCTCCTACGAGCAGTACTTC.

CDR3 coding DNA: TGTGCCAGTGGGTTTGGGGCGGGGGACCAAGAGACCCAGTACTTC. Translation: CASGFGAGDQETQYF. The chain recombines TRBV3-1 (or the pseudogene TRBV3-2) with TRBJ2-5; 7 positions match TRBD2. The V and J ends lost 9 bases and 0 bases, in that order; junction bases with no gene match: 10. The CDR3 runs to 15 residues. In germline, CDR1 is LGHDT, CDR2 YNNKEL (reference sequence).

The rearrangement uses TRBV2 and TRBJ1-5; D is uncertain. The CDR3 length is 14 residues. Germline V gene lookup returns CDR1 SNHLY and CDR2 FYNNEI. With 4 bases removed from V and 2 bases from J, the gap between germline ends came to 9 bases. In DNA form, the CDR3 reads TGTGCCAGCAGTGTGGAGCGGGGCAATCAGCCCCAGCATTTT. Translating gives CASSVERGNQPQHF.

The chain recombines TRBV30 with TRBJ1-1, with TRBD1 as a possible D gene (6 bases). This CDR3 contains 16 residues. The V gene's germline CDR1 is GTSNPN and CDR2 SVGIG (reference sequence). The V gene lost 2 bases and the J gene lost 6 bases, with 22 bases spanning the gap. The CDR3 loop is CAWSSWGGRESPEAFF. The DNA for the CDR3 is TGTGCCTGGAGTTCCTGGGGGGGCAGGGAGTCCCCTGAAGCTTTCTTT. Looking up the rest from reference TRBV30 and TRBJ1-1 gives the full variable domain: SQTIHQWPATLVQPVGSPLSLECTVEGTSNPNLYWYRQAAGRGLQLLFYSVGIGQISSEVPQNLSASRPQDRQFILSSKKLLLSDSGFYLCAWSSWGGRESPEAFFGQGTRLTVV.

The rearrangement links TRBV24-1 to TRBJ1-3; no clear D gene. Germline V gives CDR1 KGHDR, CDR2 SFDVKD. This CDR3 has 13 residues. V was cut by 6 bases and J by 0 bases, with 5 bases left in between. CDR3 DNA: TGTGCCACCAGTACAGACTCTGGAAACACCATATATTTT. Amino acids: CATSTDSGNTIYF.

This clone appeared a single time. DNA of the CDR3: TGTGCCAGCGGGGACAGGGTCACCTTC. Amino acids: CASGDRVTF. The rearrangement uses TRBV2 and TRBJ1-2; 9 bases fit TRBD1. Germline loops: CDR1 SNHLY, CDR2 FYNNEI. This CDR3 is built from 9 residues. J was trimmed by 13 bases and V by 8 bases; bases with no gene match: 2.

This chain's CDR3 is CASSASSGVADTQYF. DNA for the CDR3: TGTGCCAGCAGCGCCTCTAGCGGGGTAGCAGATACGCAGTATTTT. The rearrangement uses TRBV9 and TRBJ2-3; 9 positions match TRBD2. The J segment lost 4 bases and the V segment lost 3 bases, leaving 6 bases of the junction unmatched. The CDR3 extends over 15 amino acids. Germline loops: CDR1 SGDLS, CDR2 YYNGEE.

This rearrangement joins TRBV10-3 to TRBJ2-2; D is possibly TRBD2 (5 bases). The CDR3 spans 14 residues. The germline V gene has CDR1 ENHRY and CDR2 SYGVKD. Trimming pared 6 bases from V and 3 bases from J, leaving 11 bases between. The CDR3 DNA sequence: TGTGCCATCAGACCGGGAACGGACACCGGGGAGCTGTTTTTT. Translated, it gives CAIRPGTDTGELFF.

The CDR3, as DNA: TGTGCCAGCAGCTCCCGACGGGGGGCGGACGGGGCCAACGTCCTGACTTTC. Translating it yields CASSSRRGADGANVLTF. The rearrangement uses TRBV7-2 and TRBJ2-6, with D possibly TRBD2 on 7 matching bases. V lost 4 bases, J lost 4 bases, and 17 bases lay in between. This CDR3 has 17 residues. Per the germline V gene, CDR1 is SGHTA and CDR2 is FQGNSA.